These 9 T cell receptor beta chains were all obtained from the same sample, sequenced in a study of blood T cell repertoires in COVID-19. Clones were sequenced by immunoSEQ multiplex PCR, and TCRdb holds only the in-frame ones, with some missing. Among hundreds of thousands of clones, roughly 89% were seen once, and the ten largest hold 0.8% to 0.85%. Sample: peripheral blood. These receptors were taken from a young man with COVID-19, enrolled during active disease.

The CDR3 nucleotides read TGTGCCAGCAGCTTAGAACGGACAGGGGGTAGAAAGACCCAGTACTTC. Its protein product is CASSLERTGGRKTQYF. This chain links TRBV7-8 with TRBJ2-5; 10 bases fit TRBD1. CDR3 length equals 16 residues. The trim removed 1 base at V and 6 bases at J, leaving 8 bases unmatched. Looked up from germline, CDR1 is SGHVS and CDR2 is FQNEAQ. Together with reference TRBV7-8 and TRBJ2-5, the CDR3 gives the full variable domain: GAGVSQSPRYKVAKRGQDVALRCDPISGHVSLFWYQQALGQGPEFLTYFQNEAQLDKSGLPSDRFFAERPEGSVSTLKIQRTQQEDSAVYLCASSLERTGGRKTQYFGPGTRLLVL.

This clone has a single count. This chain links TRBV19 with TRBJ2-2; 9 bases align to TRBD2. Germline trimming cut 3 bases from V and 8 bases from J; bases unmatched to any gene: 1. The CDR3 contains 13 residues. CDR1 is LNHDA and CDR2 is SQIVND in the germline V gene (reference sequence). The DNA of the CDR3 is TGTGCCAGTAGTATTAGCGGGAGTGGGGAGCTGTTTTTT. It is translated as CASSISGSGELFF.

J is TRBJ2-1 and V is TRBV30, with 8 bases aligning to TRBD1. Losses at the gene ends were 4 bases for V and 4 bases for J; bases not matched to a gene: 6. The CDR3 runs 14 residues. Germline-derived CDR1 and CDR2 are GTSNPN and SVGIG (reference sequence). The CDR3 nucleotides read TGTGCCTGGATACGGACAGGGATATACAATGAGCAGTTCTTC. Its translation: CAWIRTGIYNEQFF. Full variable domain (remainder filled in from reference TRBV30 and TRBJ2-1): SQTIHQWPATLVQPVGSPLSLECTVEGTSNPNLYWYRQAAGRGLQLLFYSVGIGQISSEVPQNLSASRPQDRQFILSSKKLLLSDSGFYLCAWIRTGIYNEQFFGPGTRLTVL.

Worth noting for this clone: In the same sample, other DNA sequences code for this CDR3. J is TRBJ1-3 and V is TRBV6-5; the D is unclear. CDR3 length: 14 residues. Germline-derived CDR1 and CDR2 are MNHEY and SVGAGI. V was cut by 6 bases and J by 4 bases, with 13 bases left in between. CDR3 DNA: TGTGCCAGCAGGGTCGGGGTATCAGGAAACACCATATATTTT. It encodes CASRVGVSGNTIYF.

The chain joins TRBV2 to TRBJ2-5; 7 positions agree with TRBD2. The J segment lost 9 bases and the V segment lost 4 bases, leaving 11 bases of the junction unmatched. Germline lookup yields CDR1 SNHLY and CDR2 FYNNEI. The CDR3 has 14 residues. The CDR3 nucleotides read TGTGCCAGCAGTGTCCGGACTAGGGGTGCGGCCCAGTACTTC. Protein sequence: CASSVRTRGAAQYF.

The chain has TRBV10-2 and TRBJ1-6; 7 bases map to TRBD1. The CDR3 is 13 amino acids. Germline V gene sequence: CDR1 WSHSY, CDR2 SAAADI. The junction had 5 bases not matched to a gene; V was cut back by 6 bases and J by 9 bases. Here the CDR3 DNA reads TGCGCCAGCAGGACAGGGTCCGGTTCACCCCTCCACTTT. It codes for CASRTGSGSPLHF.

This clone was detected a few times. This chain joins TRBV2 and TRBJ1-2; the match to TRBD1 covers 7 bases. Per the germline V gene, CDR1 is SNHLY and CDR2 is FYNNEI. The V segment lost 3 bases and the J segment 7 bases; nucleotides outside the gene matches: 2. The CDR3 is 12 amino acids. The CDR3 nucleotides are TGTGCCAGCAGTGATCACAGGGGTGGCTACACCTTC. It translates to CASSDHRGGYTF. Drawing the rest from reference TRBV2 and TRBJ1-2, the complete variable domain is EPEVTQTPSHQVTQMGQEVILRCVPISNHLYFYWYRQILGQKVEFLVSFYNNEISEKSEIFDDQFSVERPDGSNFTLKIRSTKLEDSAMYFCASSDHRGGYTFGSGTRLTVV.

V usage is TRBV7-6 and J usage is TRBJ2-4; 8 bases are shared with TRBD1. V shed 5 bases, J shed 6 bases, and the junction held 9 bases outside the gene matches. CDR1 is SGHVS, CDR2 FNYEAQ, per germline. The CDR3 totals 15 residues. The CDR3 bases are TGTGCCAGCAGCCCCTCTACCGGGACAGGAAACATTCAGTACTTC. Encoded protein: CASSPSTGTGNIQYF. The whole variable domain, remainder taken from reference TRBV7-6 and TRBJ2-4, is GAGVSQSPRYKVTKRGQDVALRCDPISGHVSLYWYRQALGQGPEFLTYFNYEAQQDKSGLPNDRFSAERPEGSISTLTIQRTEQRDSAMYRCASSPSTGTGNIQYFGAGTRLSVL.

The chain links TRBV2 to TRBJ2-2, with 8 bases aligning to TRBD1. After removal of 6 bases from V and 5 bases from J, the junction contained 8 bases not matched to a gene. Germline loops: CDR1 SNHLY, CDR2 FYNNEI. This CDR3 contains 15 residues. The DNA of the CDR3 is TGTGCCAGCAGAGGACAGGGTACAGATACCGGGGAGCTGTTTTTT. As protein: CASRGQGTDTGELFF.